The text below deals with one T cell receptor beta chain. TCRdb reanalysed the 5' RACE reads using MiXCR and keeps one entry per CDR3 protein. The repertoire holds about 530,000 distinct CDR3 sequences, with under 25% as singletons. These data belong to a study of identical twins. Germline CDR1 and CDR2: MNHNS and SASEGT. The V gene lost 6 bases and the J gene lost 2 bases, with 10 bases spanning the gap. This CDR3 spans 14 amino acids. This same sample was also taken into another study, of yellow fever vaccine responses in identical twins.

The chain links TRBV6-1 to TRBJ1-4; possible D gene TRBD1, 6 bases. The specimen sequenced was CD4+ T cells sorted from blood. The TCR was taken from a woman aged 18-29 years in good health. The CDR3: CASRNRVTNEKLFF. In DNA form, the CDR3 reads TGTGCCAGCAGGAACAGGGTGACTAATGAAAAACTGTTTTTT.